The rows below give T cell receptor beta chains drawn from one sample of a study of OX40 agonist ivuxolimab in advanced cancers. Here immunoSEQ multiplex PCR was the method, and the copy in TCRdb shows in-frame clones only, minus some. The data contain tens of thousands of clones, approximately 90% of them singletons. The sequencing used CD4+ or CD8+ T cells sorted from blood, collected in a trial of the OX40 agonist ivuxolimab. These receptors were obtained from an adult with an advanced solid tumor such as melanoma, head and neck, liver or kidney cancer. Each CDR3 is given with its conserved first and last residue. The order of the fields is D gene, J gene, V gene, clone size, CDR3 DNA, CDR3 protein. D genes are given only for firm matches. For some rows the clone size is stated as once, few or many, or as a class when expanded; others skip it.

TRBD1 | TRBJ2-1 | TRBV7-3 | NA | TGTGCCAGCAAAGAGGACAGGGAAGGAGGTGAGCAGTTCTTC | CASKEDREGGEQFF
NA | TRBJ2-1 | TRBV18 | NA | TGTGCCAGCTCACCAGGAATGGCGGGGCTGGAGAATGAGCAGTTCTTC | CASSPGMAGLENEQFF
NA | TRBJ2-5 | TRBV5-1 | once | TGCGCCAGCAGCTTGGGGTCGTCGAATTCCCAAGAGACCCAGTACTTC | CASSLGSSNSQETQYF
NA | TRBJ2-5 | TRBV2 | NA | TGTGCCAGCAGTGAAGACGCGCCTAGGGGAGTTTTCGGGGAGACCCAGTACTTC | CASSEDAPRGVFGETQYF
TRBD1 | TRBJ2-7 | TRBV27 | NA | TGTGCCAGCAGTCCGACAGGGGTACGGCTCTACGAGCAGTACTTC | CASSPTGVRLYEQYF
TRBD1 | TRBJ1-3 | TRBV2 | NA | TGTGCCAGCAGCCGGGACAGGGTCGATGGAAACACCATATATTTT | CASSRDRVDGNTIYF
TRBD2 | TRBJ2-2 | TRBV2 | few | TGTGCCAGCAGTCCCCTAGCGGGAGGGAACACCGGGGAGCTGTTTTTT | CASSPLAGGNTGELFF
NA | TRBJ1-1 | TRBV29-1 | once | TGCAGCGGTCGGACGGACATGGAAACTGAAGCTTTCTTT | CSGRTDMETEAFF
NA | TRBJ2-5 | TRBV7-8 | NA | TGTGCCAGCAGCTTAGCATTTACGAGTCGAGAGACCCAGTACTTC | CASSLAFTSRETQYF
NA | TRBJ1-5 | TRBV6-1 | NA | TGTGCCAGCAGTGAAGACAGTCTTAGCAATCAGCCCCAGCATTTT | CASSEDSLSNQPQHF
TRBD1 | TRBJ2-5 | TRBV28 | NA | TGTGCCAGCAGGACAGGGGGCGGAGAGACCCAGTACTTC | CASRTGGGETQYF
NA | TRBJ2-5 | TRBV19 | NA | TGTGCCAGTAGTACAGGACTAACCTACCAAGAGACCCAGTACTTC | CASSTGLTYQETQYF
TRBD2 | TRBJ2-7 | TRBV5-4 | NA | TGTGCCAGCAGCTTGGGGCTAGCGGGGGAAGAATACGAGCAGTACTTC | CASSLGLAGEEYEQYF
NA | TRBJ1-5 | TRBV19 | NA | TGTGCCAGTAGCCGAAGCGCGGTTAGCAATCAGCCCCAGCATTTT | CASSRSAVSNQPQHF
NA | TRBJ1-1 | TRBV30 | NA | TGTGCCTGGAGTGTAGGGGCGACAGTTGAAGCTTTCTTT | CAWSVGATVEAFF
NA | TRBJ2-7 | TRBV7-9 | once | TGTGCCACCCCTAGATCGTACGAGCAGTACTTC | CATPRSYEQYF
TRBD1 | TRBJ2-2 | TRBV5-1 | NA | TGCGCCAGCAGCTTCCGACAGGGTCGCACCGGGGAGCTGTTTTTT | CASSFRQGRTGELFF
TRBD2 | TRBJ2-7 | TRBV5-6 | NA | TGTGCCAGTACCGGGGGGAACTACTACGAGCAGTACTTC | CASTGGNYYEQYF
TRBD2 | TRBJ2-2 | TRBV19 | NA | TGTGCCAGTAGGGAGGGAGTAGCGGGCACCGGGGAGCTGTTTTTT | CASREGVAGTGELFF
NA | TRBJ2-1 | TRBV4-2 | NA | TGTGCCAGCACCTTGGACCAAACCTACAATGAGCAGTTCTTC | CASTLDQTYNEQFF
NA | TRBJ1-1 | TRBV7-9 | NA | TGTGCCAGCAGCTTAACTGTAGAGGAAGCTTTCTTT | CASSLTVEEAFF
NA | TRBJ1-3 | TRBV4-3 | NA | TGCGCCAGCAGCCAAGATAAGGGTGGAAACACCATATATTTT | CASSQDKGGNTIYF
NA | TRBJ1-1 | TRBV30 | NA | TGTGCCTGGAGTGTACCACCCCAATGGAACACTGAAGCTTTCTTT | CAWSVPPQWNTEAFF
NA | TRBJ2-1 | TRBV4-3 | NA | TGCGCCAGCAGCCAACTAGAGGAGGGCAATGAGCAGTTCTTC | CASSQLEEGNEQFF
TRBD2 | TRBJ2-7 | TRBV7-8 | NA | TGTGCCAGCAGCTTAGGGGGACTAGCGGGAGGGTACGAGCAGTACTTC | CASSLGGLAGGYEQYF
NA | TRBJ1-2 | TRBV2 | NA | TGTGCCAGCACTACGACAGGCCTCCATGGCTACACCTTC | CASTTTGLHGYTF
NA | TRBJ2-7 | TRBV5-1 | NA | TGCGCCAGCAGCTTGGCCGGGGGCAGGGTAGAGTACGAGCAGTACTTC | CASSLAGGRVEYEQYF
NA | TRBJ1-5 | TRBV6-1 | NA | TGTGCCAGCAGCCCCAGTAGCAATCAGCCCCAGCATTTT | CASSPSSNQPQHF
TRBD1 | TRBJ1-1 | TRBV6-5 | NA | TGTGCCAGTAGGGAGTTCCAGGGGGGGAACACTGAAGCTTTCTTT | CASREFQGGNTEAFF
NA | TRBJ2-7 | TRBV21-1 | NA | TGTGCCAGCAGCAAAATGGGGCCCGAGACTAGCGGAGTTTCCTACGAGCAGTACTTC | CASSKMGPETSGVSYEQYF
NA | TRBJ2-3 | TRBV28 | NA | TGTGCCAGCAGTTTTAGTGGCACAGATACGCAGTATTTT | CASSFSGTDTQYF
TRBD1 | TRBJ2-7 | TRBV6-5 | NA | TGTGCCAGCAGTCTACAGGGGGGAGCCTACGAGCAGTACTTC | CASSLQGGAYEQYF
TRBD1 | TRBJ1-2 | TRBV7-9 | NA | TGTGCCAGCAGCTGGGACAGCAACTATGGCTACACCTTC | CASSWDSNYGYTF
TRBD2 | TRBJ2-3 | TRBV6-1 | NA | TGTGCCTCACGGGAGGGGGGCCCAGATACGCAGTATTTT | CASREGGPDTQYF
NA | TRBJ1-3 | TRBV4-3 | NA | TGCGCCAGCAGCCTCAGAGGGGACAACGGAAACACCATATATTTT | CASSLRGDNGNTIYF
NA | TRBJ2-1 | TRBV10-3 | NA | TGTGCCATCGCGGATCCCTCCTACAATGAGCAGTTCTTC | CAIADPSYNEQFF
NA | TRBJ1-4 | TRBV7-6 | NA | TGTGCCAGCAGCCTCGGACAGCAGGAAAAACTGTTTTTT | CASSLGQQEKLFF
NA | TRBJ2-7 | TRBV28 | NA | TGTGCCAGCAGTTTGGATTGGGAGCAGTACTTC | CASSLDWEQYF
NA | TRBJ2-7 | TRBV2 | NA | TGTGCCAGCAGTGAATTCTACGAGCAGTACTTC | CASSEFYEQYF
NA | TRBJ2-7 | TRBV18 | NA | TGTGCCAGCTCACCGTCCGAAACTGGGATCGGGGAGCAGTACTTC | CASSPSETGIGEQYF